This T cell receptor beta chain is drawn from a study of shared clonotypes between healthy human individuals (dated by TCRdb to about 2020). For the study in its entirety: The cohort comprised two women and a few men aged 18 to 49 years. The study deeply sequenced blood TCR repertoires of about 5 healthy adults to estimate repertoire size and the extent of clonotype sharing between individuals. To increase sequencing depth and limit assay-specific biases, different laboratories used diverse techniques to prepare libraries and sequence TCR repertoires. Between about 0.85 and 9.5 billion PBMCs per donor were obtained by leukapheresis. Per donor, three plates each were used for CD4 naive and CD4 memory, two for CD8 naive, and one for CD8 memory. Study-wide conclusions, independent of this receptor: The genetic and exposure-history diversity represented was limited by the small number of donors. Pairwise subsampling led to the expectation that sequencing depth would affect the degree of clonotype sharing among donors. Compared with non-shared clonotypes, clonotypes shared by all four sorted-subset donors had higher generation probabilities. Sharing across several donors was observed for approximately 5% of naive CD4, 3% to 4% of naive CD8, 2% to 2.5% of memory CD4, and around 0.42% of memory CD8 clonotypes. Sampling was restricted to blood, and TCR repertoires in tissues likely differ from the TCR repertoires found in blood. Naive subsets generally had larger estimated clonotype richness than memory subsets did. Rarefaction of sorted-subset datasets indicated incomplete sequencing despite the large sequencing depth.

TCR CDR3 regions were amplified from genomic DNA by multiplex PCR using the deep immunoSEQ assay. Extracted genomic DNA from each cell subset was spread evenly across all wells of several immunoSEQ 96-well plates, with each plate serving as a replicate. For sorted subsets, each replicate PCR was loaded with roughly 200 ng genomic DNA, equivalent to about 30,000 T cell genomes. The purified libraries were quantified using a Qubit 3.0 fluorometer, sized with a Bioanalyzer 2100, and then quantified again using the KAPA Library Quantification kit. A separate single-read 150-cycle Illumina NextSeq 550 flow cell was used to sequence each immunoSEQ 96-well plate. The authors' pipeline ran thus. The immunoSEQ output contained only junctional sequences without quality scores, so filtering could not match that applied to full-length reads. Sequences were annotated with PyIR, a Python wrapper for IgBLAST v1.9, using IMGT germline references to assign V/J genes and CDR3. Reads were filtered out if the reads had weak V/J assignments (E-value above 1e-6), no CDR3, stop codons, out-of-frame junctions, or ambiguous translated residues. A V3J clonotype was defined by an identical inferred V gene, J gene, and CDR3 amino acid sequence. Percentage overlap between repertoires was computed as shared unique clonotypes divided by the size of the smaller repertoire. Richness of each repertoire was evaluated using RTK rarefaction, the Chao1 estimator, and Recon v2.1 estimates of unobserved clonotypes. For all TCRbeta clonotypes obtained by the gDNA method from a handful of donors, generation probabilities were computed with OLGA. TCRdb obtained this table from immuneACCESS and retained in-frame rearrangements with V and J assigned. These tables miss some clones; where compared with another copy, unresolved V genes account for less than half of the shortfall, and the remainder is unexplained. That table supplies the V and J calls and clone size; D and trimming were determined from the DNA. This sample gives around 2.1 million clones in total; about 92% of them show up just once. The ten largest clonotypes hold approximately 1.7% of the sample.

For the CD8 naive samples, CD45RO-negative cells were positively selected for CCR7, yielding a CD45RA+CCR7+ population from which TemRA cells were excluded. Donors were healthy HIV-negative adults with no recently reported acute infections or vaccinations. All donors were Caucasian adults living in Nashville, Tennessee, USA. Blood was collected by leukapheresis, and PBMCs were isolated by Ficoll-Histopaque density gradient centrifugation and then cryopreserved in liquid nitrogen vapor phase. Analytical flow cytometry was used to check the purity and quantity of each magnetically sorted T cell population. Genomic DNA was isolated from each sorted fraction and quantified by UV absorbance on a Nanodrop 2000c. With respect to this clone: Its antigen remains unidentified. Qualities for individual bases were not recorded, and no much larger clone is one base off. This same CDR3 is encoded by further DNA sequences in the sample.

This clonotype originated in a man between 18 and 35 years old in good health. Some clones in this sample may be carry-over from other donors' samples. Sample: naive CD8+ T cells from PBMCs. Interpreted using the paper, the cell subset or site label stands for: CD45RA+CCR7+.

The nucleotide sequence is given as TGTGCCAGCAGTTTCCCTAGCGGGAACACCGGGGAGCTGTTTTTT. The translation is CASSFPSGNTGELFF. The rearrangement joined TRBV28 to TRBJ2-2; TRBD2 aligns with 7 central bases. V is cut back by 3 bases and J by 1 base, with 2 bases in the junction unmatched. Measured from the cysteine to the phenylalanine, the CDR3 is 15 residues long. The DNA shown is the 45-base CDR3, in frame from base 1. Sequences MDHEN (CDR1) and SYDVKM (CDR2) are obtained from the germline V gene.